These T cell receptor beta chains were read from a single sample in a study of blood T cell repertoires in COVID-19. TCRdb's copy holds only in-frame clones and misses some; the assay was immunoSEQ multiplex PCR. The table shows about 260,000 clones, with about 87% occurring only once. Material: PBMCs or T cells enriched from blood (not recorded which). These receptors all come from a woman aged 45-65 years who had recovered from COVID-19. Each CDR3 is given with its conserved first and last residue. Fields, in order: V gene, CDR3 protein.

>TRBV3-1/TRBV3-2
CASSQVRTSGGYTF
>TRBV6-5
CAGRGQGLSGELFF
>TRBV27
CASSRLGTDTQYF
>TRBV7-9
CASSPGQGAETQYF
>TRBV4-2
CASSQDRGSVTDTQYF
>TRBV28
CASSLWSGGQPQHF
>TRBV6-2/TRBV6-3
CASSYSGQGNSPLHF
>TRBV7-2
CASSLAQGAKQPQHF
>TRBV7-8
CASSYRDRYNEQFF
>TRBV29-1
CSVEDRGERAKGYTF
>TRBV28
CASTEGGQVNTEAFF
>TRBV19
CASSTGVTPAEQYF
>TRBV10-3
CAISESGRGQSGQYF
>TRBV5-6
CASSLDRGLVYEKLFF
>TRBV6-5
CASSYRTSGRAEQYF
>TRBV9
CASSDSQGQGGNEQFF
>TRBV15
CATSPPIASGESQFF
>TRBV7-2
CASSLSNQPQHF
>TRBV28
CASSLWLQGHGYTF
>TRBV4-3
CASSQTGTGVNEQFF
>TRBV28
CASRGANPPHEQFF
>TRBV12-5
CASGFAGTDTQYF
>TRBV7-9
CASSQDRVNTEAFF
>TRBV7-2
CASSPETGVNQPQHF
>TRBV3-1/TRBV3-2
CASSQRSSGRNQETQYF
>TRBV15
CATSRDGDYPKETQYF
>TRBV19
CASSGLAGGPQVTQYF
>TRBV6-5
CASSYTTGRGGYTF
>TRBV19
CATRPGQGPHFEAFF